The sequence of this T cell receptor (beta chain) was determined in a study of T cell responses to AZD1222 COVID-19 vaccine. As to this clone: Its antigen is unknown.

The germline gives CDR1 MDHEN, CDR2 SYDVKM. This CDR3 spans 14 amino acids. V lost 4 bases and J lost 8, with 17 bases in between. Study findings and constraints: CD4 TCRs associated with vaccination spanned spike, dominating at 160-218 and 743-854. Samples come after the peak T cell response, not at day 14. Most donors were white British, females outnumbered males, and clonal diversity was possibly underestimated. Regions left unmutated in variants are reportedly the target of nearly half of spike-specific TCRs.

Clones were sequenced by immunoSEQ multiplex PCR, and TCRdb holds only the in-frame ones, with some missing. The sample lists about 110,000 clones; nearly 90% were seen once. Sample: peripheral blood, taken on day 0 of AZD1222 vaccination. The origin of this receptor is an adult in good health. The gene calls are TRBV28 and TRBJ1-2; no clear D gene. CDR3 in DNA: TGTGCCAGCAGTTCTCCCCGAGGCAGAGGAGGCTACACCTTC. It yields the protein CASSSPRGRGGYTF.